The present T cell receptor (beta chain) was sequenced within a study of control samples from healthy donors and cancer patients. With 9 bases removed from V and 0 bases from J, the gap between germline ends came to 16 bases. Looked up from germline, CDR1 is KGHDR and CDR2 is SFDVKD. The CDR3 has 15 amino acids. Clones were sequenced by immunoSEQ multiplex PCR, and TCRdb holds only the in-frame ones, with some missing. This sample's table has around 190,000 clones. This TCR was recovered from a woman aged 25-40 years in good health. This sequence joins TRBV24-1 and TRBJ1-1; the D is unclear. Sequencing was done on a sample of blood. CDR3 bases: TGTGCCACCTGTGGTTGGCCATTCATGAACACTGAAGCTTTCTTT. The encoded protein is CATCGWPFMNTEAFF.